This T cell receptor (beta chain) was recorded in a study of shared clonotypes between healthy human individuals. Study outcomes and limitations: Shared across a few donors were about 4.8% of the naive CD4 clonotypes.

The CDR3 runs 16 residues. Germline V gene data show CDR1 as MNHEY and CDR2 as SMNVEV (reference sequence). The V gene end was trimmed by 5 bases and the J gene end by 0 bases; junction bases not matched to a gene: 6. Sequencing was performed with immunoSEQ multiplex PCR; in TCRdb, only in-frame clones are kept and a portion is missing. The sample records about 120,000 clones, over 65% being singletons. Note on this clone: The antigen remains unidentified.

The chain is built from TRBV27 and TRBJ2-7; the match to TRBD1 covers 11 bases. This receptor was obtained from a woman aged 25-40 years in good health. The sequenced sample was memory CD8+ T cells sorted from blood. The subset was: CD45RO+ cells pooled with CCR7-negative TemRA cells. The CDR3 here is CASSGDRGYNSYEQYF. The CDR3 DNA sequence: TGTGCCAGCAGTGGGGACAGGGGGTACAACTCCTACGAGCAGTACTTC.